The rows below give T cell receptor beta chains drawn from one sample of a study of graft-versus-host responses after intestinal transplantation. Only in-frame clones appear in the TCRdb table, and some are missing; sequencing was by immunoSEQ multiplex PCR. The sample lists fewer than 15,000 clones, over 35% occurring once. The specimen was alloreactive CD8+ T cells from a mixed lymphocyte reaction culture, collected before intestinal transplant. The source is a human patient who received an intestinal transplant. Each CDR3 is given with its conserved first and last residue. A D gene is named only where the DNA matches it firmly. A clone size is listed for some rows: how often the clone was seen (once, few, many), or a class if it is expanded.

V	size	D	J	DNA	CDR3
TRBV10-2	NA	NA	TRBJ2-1	TGCGCCAGCAGTGAGTCGGTATTGAATGAGCAGTTCTTC	CASSESVLNEQFF
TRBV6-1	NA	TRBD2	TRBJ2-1	TGTGCCAGCACCGGACTAGCGGGGTACAATGAGCAGTTCTTC	CASTGLAGYNEQFF
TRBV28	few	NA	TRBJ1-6	TGTGCCAGCAGTCAAACGGGGAATTCACCCCTCCACTTT	CASSQTGNSPLHF
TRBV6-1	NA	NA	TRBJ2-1	TGTGCCAGCAGTTTCGACACCTACAATGAGCAGTTCTTC	CASSFDTYNEQFF
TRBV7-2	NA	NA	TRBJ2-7	TGTGCCAGCAGCTTCACGGGGTCGTTCTACGAGCAGTACTTC	CASSFTGSFYEQYF
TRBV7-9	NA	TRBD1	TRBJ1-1	TGTGCCAGCAGCCCAAACAGGGGGAACACTGAAGCTTTCTTT	CASSPNRGNTEAFF
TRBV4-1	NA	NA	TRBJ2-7	TGTGCCAGCAGCCAAGAACGTGGGGGTCCCCTCGACGAGCAGTACTTC	CASSQERGGPLDEQYF
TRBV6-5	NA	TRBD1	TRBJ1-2	TGTGCCAGCAGCCAGGGACAGTCTATTACCTATGGCTACACCTTC	CASSQGQSITYGYTF
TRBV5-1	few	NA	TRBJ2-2	TGCGCCAGCAGCTTGACACAGAACACCGGGGAGCTGTTTTTT	CASSLTQNTGELFF
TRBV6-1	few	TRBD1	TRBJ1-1	TGTGCCAGCAGTGAGGGACAGTCGAACACTGAAGCTTTCTTT	CASSEGQSNTEAFF
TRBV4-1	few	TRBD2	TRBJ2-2	TGCGCCAGCAGCCACCGGACTAGCGCCGGGGAGCTGTTTTTT	CASSHRTSAGELFF
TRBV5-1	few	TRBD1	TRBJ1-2	TGCGCCAGCTTTGACTCCCCTAGGGGGCTTCTTAACTATGGCTACACCTTC	CASFDSPRGLLNYGYTF
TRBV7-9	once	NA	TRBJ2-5	TGTGCCAGTGCCGAGGGAAGACAAGAGACCCAGTACTTC	CASAEGRQETQYF
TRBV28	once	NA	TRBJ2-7	TGTGCCAGCACCCCCGTCAGCAGCTCCTACGAGCAGTACTTC	CASTPVSSSYEQYF
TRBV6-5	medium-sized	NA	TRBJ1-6	TGTGCCAGCAGCACCCTAGGTTCACCCCTCCACTTT	CASSTLGSPLHF
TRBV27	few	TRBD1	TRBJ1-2	TGTGCCAGCAGTTTAGGGACAGGGGGGAACTATGGCTACACCTTC	CASSLGTGGNYGYTF
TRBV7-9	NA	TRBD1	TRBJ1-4	TGTGCCAGCAGCTTGGGACAGAAAGAAAAACTGTTTTTT	CASSLGQKEKLFF
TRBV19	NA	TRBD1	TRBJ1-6	TGTGCCAGTAGTATATTAGGGACAGGGCGAAAAAATTCACCCCTCCACTTT	CASSILGTGRKNSPLHF
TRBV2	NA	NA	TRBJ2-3	TGTGCCAGCAGTGAGTACCGGGGAGGTACGAATACGCAGTATTTT	CASSEYRGGTNTQYF
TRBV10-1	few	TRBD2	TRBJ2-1	TGCGCCAGCAGTGGAGGGACTAGTAGGTTCAATGAGCAGTTCTTC	CASSGGTSRFNEQFF
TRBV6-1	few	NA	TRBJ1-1	TGTGCCATCACCCCCGGACTCCCTACTGAAGCTTTCTTT	CAITPGLPTEAFF
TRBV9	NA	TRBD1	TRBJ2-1	TGTGCCAGCAGCGTAATGTGGGGACAGGGGAGTTACAATGAGCAGTTCTTC	CASSVMWGQGSYNEQFF
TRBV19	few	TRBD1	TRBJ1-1	TGTGCCACCCTATTAGGGACAGCTGAAGCTTTCTTT	CATLLGTAEAFF
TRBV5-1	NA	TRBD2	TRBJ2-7	TGCGCCAGCAGCTTGGGGGACTACATTTACGAGCAGTACTTC	CASSLGDYIYEQYF
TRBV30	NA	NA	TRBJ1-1	TGTGCCTGGAGTGGACCAATGGGAACTGAAGCTTTCTTT	CAWSGPMGTEAFF